A single sample is the source of the 13 T cell receptor beta chains below, sequenced in a study of PD-1 blockade in classical Hodgkin lymphoma. The repertoire was sequenced with immunoSEQ multiplex PCR; TCRdb's copy has only in-frame clones and lacks some. This table holds more than 75,000 clones, 90% to 95% found once. Time point reported: cycle 4 day 1 (C4D1), after less than 7 weeks of nivolumab. Every patient had relapsed following autologous stem cell transplantation, and cohorts differed in brentuximab vedotin exposure. Sequencing was performed on peripheral blood mononuclear cells (PBMCs), taken before the fourth cycle of nivolumab. Receptor source: a human donor with classical Hodgkin lymphoma.

The rearrangement joins TRBV7-2 to TRBJ1-3; 9 nucleotides line up with TRBD1. J was trimmed by 4 bases and V by 5 bases; bases with no gene match: 6. This CDR3 region has 15 residues. The germline gives CDR1 SGHTA, CDR2 FQGNSA. CDR3 sequence: CASSTPDRGGNTIYF. CDR3 DNA sequence: TGTGCCAGCAGCACACCCGACAGGGGGGGAAACACCATATATTTT.

The V call is TRBV6-5, the J call TRBJ2-7, with 9 bases lining up with TRBD2. The V gene end was trimmed by 8 bases and the J gene end by 1 base; junction bases not matched to a gene: 6. This CDR3 spans 14 amino acids. The germline V gene encodes CDR1 MNHEY and CDR2 SVGAGI. The DNA for the CDR3 is TGTGCCAGCTCTCGCGGGAGGGGGTCCTACGAGCAGTACTTC. Protein product: CASSRGRGSYEQYF.

This chain connects TRBV28 to TRBJ2-7, with TRBD1 as a possible D gene (6 bases). Looked up from germline, CDR1 is MDHEN and CDR2 is SYDVKM. Trimming took off 6 bases at V and 2 bases at J, with 11 bases between the two ends. This CDR3 has 13 residues. The CDR3 bases are TGTGCCAGCAGCCAGGGGCTGCCCTACGAGCAGTACTTC. Its protein is CASSQGLPYEQYF.

The chain recombines TRBV19 with TRBJ1-2; D possibly corresponds to TRBD1 (5 bases). This CDR3 is built from 13 residues. Germline CDR1 LNHDA, CDR2 SQIVND (reference sequence). The germline V and J ends were trimmed by 5 bases and 6 bases, with 13 bases remaining between them. In nucleotides, the CDR3 is TGTGCCAGTAGTTCGGGGCCAAGGGATGGCTACACCTTC. This encodes CASSSGPRDGYTF.

This clone appeared a single time. V is TRBV7-9 and J is TRBJ2-7, with 7 bases matching TRBD1. Looked up from germline, CDR1 is SEHNR and CDR2 is FQNEAQ (reference sequence). The CDR3 extends over 12 amino acids. With 1 base clipped from V and 6 bases from J, the junction kept 0 bases outside the gene matches. The CDR3 here is CASSLGTGEQYF. In DNA, the CDR3 is TGTGCCAGCAGCTTAGGGACAGGCGAGCAGTACTTC.

J is TRBJ2-3 and V is TRBV28, with TRBD2 as a possible D gene (6 bases). Germline loops: CDR1 MDHEN, CDR2 SYDVKM. This CDR3 has 15 amino acids. Trimming removed 7 bases at V and 0 bases at J, with 14 bases between. The CDR3, as DNA: TGTGCCAGCACTTCGAAGGGAGGTAGCACAGATACGCAGTATTTT. Encoded protein: CASTSKGGSTDTQYF.

This chain connects TRBV27 to TRBJ1-2; D may be TRBD1 (5 bases). V shed 4 bases and J shed 0 bases, with 9 bases lying between them. This CDR3 region has 14 residues. Germline V gene sequence: CDR1 MNHEY, CDR2 SMNVEV (reference sequence). CDR3 DNA sequence: TGTGCCAGCAGTTATGGGGGTACTAACTATGGCTACACCTTC. The encoded protein is CASSYGGTNYGYTF.

V and J are TRBV6-5 and TRBJ1-3; D gene unclear. V was clipped by 6 bases and J by 1 base, with 10 bases between them. The germline V gene has CDR1 MNHEY and CDR2 SVGAGI. The CDR3 is 14 residues long. The CDR3 DNA sequence: TGTGCCAGCAGGTCGGGTGGGTCTGGAAACACCATATATTTT. It codes for CASRSGGSGNTIYF.

The V call is TRBV10-3, the J call TRBJ2-5; perhaps TRBD2 as D (6 bases). The CDR3 spans 13 residues. Trimming removed 8 bases at V and 4 bases at J, with 14 bases between. Germline V gene data show CDR1 as ENHRY and CDR2 as SYGVKD. The CDR3 bases are TGTGCCATCCTTGCGGGTAGCGGAGAGACCCAGTACTTC. This sequence encodes CAILAGSGETQYF.

V and J are TRBV6-1 and TRBJ2-2; TRBD2 agrees at 9 bases. The CDR3 has 15 residues. V was pared by 2 bases and J by 4 bases, with 2 bases of the junction left unmatched. Germline loops: CDR1 MNHNS, CDR2 SASEGT. The CDR3 spells CASSERLAATGELFF. The CDR3, as DNA: TGTGCCAGCAGTGAAAGACTAGCGGCCACCGGGGAGCTGTTTTTT.

DNA for the CDR3: TGTGCCAGCAGTTTCGGACCCCAGGCCGAGCAGTACTTC. Its translation: CASSFGPQAEQYF. V is TRBV27 and J is TRBJ2-7, with D uncertain. The CDR3 is 13 amino acids. V dropped 3 bases and J dropped 6 bases, with 12 bases sitting between them. The germline CDR1 and CDR2 sequences are MNHEY and SMNVEV (reference sequence).

This chain links TRBV5-4 with TRBJ1-2, with TRBD1 as a possible D gene (5 bases). V lost 2 bases to trimming and J lost 2 bases, with 16 bases between them. Germline V gene data show CDR1 as SGHNT and CDR2 as YYREEE (reference sequence). This CDR3 is 16 amino acids long. CDR3 in DNA: TGTGCCAGCAGCTTCTGGGACGCGGGAATAAACTATGGCTACACCTTC. Amino acid sequence: CASSFWDAGINYGYTF.

V is TRBV2 and J is TRBJ1-5, with D possibly being TRBD1 (5 bases). The V end was cut by 7 bases, the J end by 1 base, with 14 bases between. Germline V gene lookup returns CDR1 SNHLY and CDR2 FYNNEI. The CDR3 is made up of 15 amino acids. CDR3 protein: CASMWDGGSNQPQHF. The CDR3 coding sequence is TGTGCCAGCATGTGGGACGGAGGAAGCAATCAGCCCCAGCATTTT.